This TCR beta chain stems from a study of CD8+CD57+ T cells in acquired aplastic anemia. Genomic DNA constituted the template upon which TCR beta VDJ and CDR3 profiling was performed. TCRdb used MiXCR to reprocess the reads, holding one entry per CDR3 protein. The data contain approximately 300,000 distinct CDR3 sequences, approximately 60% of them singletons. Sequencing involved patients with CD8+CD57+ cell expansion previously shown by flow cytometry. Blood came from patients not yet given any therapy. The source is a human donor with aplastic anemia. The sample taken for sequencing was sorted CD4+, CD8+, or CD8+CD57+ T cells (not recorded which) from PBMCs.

The DNA of the CDR3 is TGTGCCAGCAGTGAGACCGGGACAGGCACAGATACGCAGTATTTT. This codes for CASSETGTGTDTQYF. V is TRBV2 and J is TRBJ2-3; 7 bases map to TRBD1. This CDR3 comprises 15 residues. V was clipped by 3 bases and J by 1 base; unmatched bases: 4. Looked up from germline, CDR1 is SNHLY and CDR2 is FYNNEI.